These T cell receptor beta chains were read from a single sample in a study of blood T cell repertoires in COVID-19. Repertoires were generated with immunoSEQ multiplex PCR, while TCRdb's copy carries only in-frame clones and drops some. This table has under 80,000 clones, 80% to 90% appearing once. Sequenced material: peripheral blood. These receptors all stem from a man older than 75 in a cohort sampled during active COVID-19. Both conserved end residues are part of each CDR3. The D gene is left open where the match is weak. The size of a clone is reported for some rows only, either as once, few or many, or as a class for expanded clones.

cdr3_aa	cdr3_nt	cdr3_length	d_call	v_call	j_call	clone_size
CASTRKASGGGTDTQYF	TGTGCCAGTACCCGGAAAGCTAGCGGGGGTGGCACAGATACGCAGTATTTT	17	TRBD2	TRBV19	TRBJ2-3	.
CASSATGGTEAFF	TGTGCCAGCAGTGCAACAGGGGGTACTGAAGCTTTCTTT	13	TRBD1	TRBV6-4	TRBJ1-1	.
CASSQDGGISPLHF	TGTGCCAGCAGCCAAGATGGCGGAATTTCACCCCTCCACTTT	14	.	TRBV3-1/TRBV3-2	TRBJ1-6	few
CAIRERGAGETQYF	TGTGCCATCAGGGAGCGGGGGGCCGGGGAGACCCAGTACTTC	14	TRBD2	TRBV10-3	TRBJ2-5	.
CASINPGQSYGYTF	TGTGCCAGCATAAATCCGGGACAGTCCTATGGCTACACCTTC	14	TRBD1	TRBV28	TRBJ1-2	many
CASSECAWTAFLETQYF	TGTGCCAGCAGTGAATGTGCTTGGACAGCCTTCTTAGAGACCCAGTACTTC	17	.	TRBV6-4	TRBJ2-5	.
CASTGGHEQFF	TGTGCCAGCACGGGGGGGCATGAGCAGTTCTTC	11	TRBD2	TRBV27	TRBJ2-1	.
CASSMLDRVPGELFF	TGTGCCAGTAGTATGCTGGACAGGGTCCCCGGGGAGCTGTTTTTT	15	TRBD1	TRBV19	TRBJ2-2	.
CASSLGGLRTGELFF	TGTGCCAGCAGCTTGGGGGGGCTGAGGACCGGGGAGCTGTTTTTT	15	.	TRBV5-4	TRBJ2-2	.
CASRDRGEQYF	TGTGCCAGCAGGGACAGGGGAGAGCAGTACTTC	11	TRBD1	TRBV7-2	TRBJ2-7	once
CASSFPSGGANGELFF	TGCGCCAGCAGCTTTCCTAGCGGGGGGGCGAACGGGGAGCTGTTTTTT	16	TRBD2	TRBV5-1	TRBJ2-2	once
CATSRGGQGASHYGYTF	TGTGCCACCAGCAGAGGGGGACAGGGGGCTTCTCACTATGGCTACACCTTC	17	TRBD1	TRBV15	TRBJ1-2	.
CASSRNTGGDTGELFF	TGTGCCAGCAGCAGAAATACAGGGGGCGACACCGGGGAGCTGTTTTTT	16	TRBD1	TRBV7-6	TRBJ2-2	.
CASSDTGGSYEQYF	TGTGCCAGCAGTGATACAGGGGGCTCCTACGAGCAGTACTTC	14	TRBD1	TRBV3-1/TRBV3-2	TRBJ2-7	.
CASSPRVNQPQHF	TGTGCCAGCAGCCCCCGGGTCAATCAGCCCCAGCATTTT	13	.	TRBV7-2	TRBJ1-5	.
CASSAPGLGGGAPGRSYEQYF	TGTGCCAGCAGCGCCCCGGGGCTAGGCGGGGGGGCCCCGGGTCGTTCCTACGAGCAGTACTTC	21	.	TRBV21-1	TRBJ2-7	.
CASSWDSVTQYF	TGTGCCAGCAGTTGGGACAGTGTGACCCAGTACTTC	12	TRBD1	TRBV2	TRBJ2-5	.
CASSLRGTSTDTQYF	TGCGCCAGCAGCTTGAGGGGCACTAGCACAGATACGCAGTATTTT	15	.	TRBV5-1	TRBJ2-3	.
CASSSLGTANTEAFF	TGCGCCAGCAGCTCTCTCGGGACAGCGAACACTGAAGCTTTCTTT	15	TRBD1	TRBV5-1	TRBJ1-1	.
CATSVPGTQGTEAFF	TGTGCCACCTCTGTTCCCGGGACACAAGGGACTGAAGCTTTCTTT	15	.	TRBV21-1	TRBJ1-1	.
CASKTSGTGGIYGYTF	TGTGCCAGCAAAACTTCCGGGACAGGGGGAATCTATGGCTACACCTTC	16	TRBD1	TRBV28	TRBJ1-2	.
CASKPGLTYTGSSTDTQYF	TGTGCCAGCAAACCCGGACTCACTTATACTGGTTCTAGCACAGATACGCAGTATTTT	19	.	TRBV2	TRBJ2-3	.
CASSLDGGTADTQYF	TGTGCCAGCAGCTTAGATGGGGGCACCGCAGATACGCAGTATTTT	15	.	TRBV11-3	TRBJ2-3	.
CASSQVGQSSSGNTIYF	TGCGCCAGCAGCCAAGTGGGCCAGTCAAGCTCTGGAAACACCATATATTTT	17	.	TRBV4-1	TRBJ1-3	.
CASSQRQGANTGELFF	TGCGCCAGCAGCCAACGACAGGGAGCGAACACCGGGGAGCTGTTTTTT	16	TRBD1	TRBV4-1	TRBJ2-2	.
CASSLSKETQYF	TGTGCCAGCAGTTTGTCCAAAGAGACCCAGTACTTC	12	.	TRBV28	TRBJ2-5	few
CASSRGGENQPQHF	TGTGCCAGTAGTAGAGGGGGCGAGAATCAGCCCCAGCATTTT	14	TRBD1	TRBV19	TRBJ1-5	few
CASSLWGGGNYGYTF	TGTGCCAGCAGTTTATGGGGGGGCGGAAACTATGGCTACACCTTC	15	.	TRBV6-5	TRBJ1-2	.
CASSWTSGGPDTQYF	TGTGCCAGCAGCTGGACTAGCGGGGGTCCAGATACGCAGTATTTT	15	TRBD2	TRBV2	TRBJ2-3	.
CASSYRDRGLATEAFF	TGTGCCAGCAGCTACCGGGACAGGGGGCTGGCGACTGAAGCTTTCTTT	16	TRBD1	TRBV5-8	TRBJ1-1	.
CASSQPSAGELFF	TGTGCCAGCAGCCAACCTAGTGCCGGGGAGCTGTTTTTT	13	.	TRBV7-2	TRBJ2-2	.
CASSPASGGYYTQYF	TGTGCCAGCAGCCCCGCGAGCGGGGGGTATTATACGCAGTATTTT	15	TRBD2	TRBV14	TRBJ2-3	.
CASSLGVSYGYTF	TGTGCCAGCAGCCTAGGGGTAAGCTATGGCTACACCTTC	13	.	TRBV3-1/TRBV3-2	TRBJ1-2	.
CSGVAAGFSYNEQFF	TGCAGCGGGGTAGCGGCGGGGTTCTCCTACAATGAGCAGTTCTTC	15	.	TRBV29-1	TRBJ2-1	.
CASSSEVGELFF	TGTGCCAGCAGTTCGGAGGTCGGGGAGCTGTTTTTT	12	.	TRBV6-2/TRBV6-3	TRBJ2-2	once
CASSLLAGETQYF	TGTGCCAGCAGCCTACTAGCGGGGGAGACCCAGTACTTC	13	TRBD2	TRBV7-2	TRBJ2-5	.
CATGGQGYSGELFF	TGTGCCACTGGAGGACAGGGGTACAGTGGGGAGCTGTTTTTT	14	TRBD1	TRBV24-1	TRBJ2-2	.
CATARQVNQPQHF	TGTGCCACCGCGCGACAGGTCAATCAGCCCCAGCATTTT	13	.	TRBV15	TRBJ1-5	.
CATSVVYGYTF	TGTGCCACGTCAGTGGTCTATGGCTACACCTTC	11	.	TRBV28	TRBJ1-2	.
CASSLVGSNEQFF	TGCGCCAGCAGCTTGGTGGGGAGCAATGAGCAGTTCTTC	13	.	TRBV5-1	TRBJ2-1	.
CASSTGPGAFF	TGTGCCAGCAGTACAGGTCCGGGTGCTTTCTTT	11	.	TRBV12-3/TRBV12-4	TRBJ1-1	.
CASSTGGLANNEQFF	TGTGCCAGCAGCACAGGGGGACTAGCGAACAATGAGCAGTTCTTC	15	TRBD2	TRBV3-1/TRBV3-2	TRBJ2-1	few
CASSEPSQGVKYGYTF	TGTGCCAGCAGCGAACCTTCACAGGGGGTGAAATATGGCTACACCTTC	16	TRBD1	TRBV9	TRBJ1-2	.